Presented here are 22 T cell receptor beta chains from one specimen sequenced in a study of early T cells in non-severe SARS-CoV-2 infection. TCRdb re-called the 5' RACE reads through MiXCR, storing one row per CDR3 protein. This table has about 83,000 distinct CDR3 sequences, over 9.5% appearing once. The sequencing here drew on whole blood, taken at baseline. Receptors were obtained from an adult who was a healthcare worker with PCR-confirmed SARS-CoV-2 infection or an uninfected control (not recorded which).

This clonotype was counted a few times. The chain combines TRBV28 with TRBJ2-3; 10 bases agree with TRBD2. Germline V CDR1 and CDR2: MDHEN, SYDVKM. There are 15 residues in the CDR3. V gave up 8 bases and J gave up 2 bases; unmatched junction bases: 7. CDR3 nucleotides: TGTGCCAGCTTCCCTAGCGGGAGCAACACAGATACGCAGTATTTT. The encoded protein is CASFPSGSNTDTQYF.

This clonotype was counted only a few times. V is TRBV7-9 and J is TRBJ1-2; D unresolved. V lost 4 bases to trimming and J lost 6 bases, with 12 bases between them. The CDR3 covers 13 residues. The germline CDR1 and CDR2 sequences are SEHNR and FQNEAQ (reference sequence). CDR3 DNA: TGTGCCAGCAGCTCCGGACGGACTGATGGCTACACCTTC. Translating gives CASSSGRTDGYTF.

The genes are TRBV20-1 and TRBJ2-1, with D uncertain. Germline CDR1 is DFQATT and CDR2 is SNEGSKA (reference sequence). Between the trimmed V and J ends, which lost 8 bases and 12 bases, there was a span of 20 bases. This CDR3 region has 12 residues. The CDR3 DNA follows: TGCAGTACCGTGGCCGCCGGCTTGCGGCAGTTCTTC. Translating gives CSTVAAGLRQFF.

In its sample, this clonotype was seen many times. V usage is TRBV18 and J usage is TRBJ2-7, with D unclear. Germline lookup yields CDR1 KGHSH and CDR2 LQKENI. This CDR3 has 14 amino acids. The germline V and J ends were trimmed by 6 bases and 11 bases, with 23 bases remaining between them. CDR3 sequence reads: CASSAASGSMRKYF. The CDR3 DNA reads as TGTGCCAGCTCCGCGGCATCGGGTTCGATGCGAAAGTACTTC.

This clonotype was seen many times. This sequence joins TRBV27 and TRBJ1-5, with D possibly matching TRBD1 (5 bases). CDR3 size: 15 residues. CDR1 and CDR2 (germline): MNHEY, SMNVEV (reference sequence). V lost 4 bases and J lost 5, with 15 bases in between. CDR3 DNA: TGTGCCAGCAGTTCCGACGGGGGTATGTATCAGCCCCAGCATTTT. It specifies CASSSDGGMYQPQHF.

The sample holds many counts of this clonotype. The chain uses TRBV20-1 and TRBJ2-7; D might be TRBD1 or TRBD2, each matching 5 bases. The CDR3 sequence is 16 residues long. V lost 1 base, J lost 4 bases, and 20 bases lay in between. Germline lookup yields CDR1 DFQATT and CDR2 SNEGSKA (reference sequence). CDR3 sequence: CSARGIVGTLGYEQYF. The CDR3 nucleotides are TGCAGTGCTAGAGGTATCGTGGGGACCCTGGGGTACGAGCAGTACTTC.

This clonotype was seen repeatedly, ten times or more. V usage is TRBV4-1 and J usage is TRBJ2-3; D is ambiguous. CDR1 MGHRA and CDR2 YSYEKL come from the germline V gene. CDR3 length: 13 amino acids. V was cut by 4 bases and J by 1 base, with 6 bases left in between. This CDR3 reads CASSPLGTDTQYF. CDR3 sequence (DNA): TGCGCCAGCAGCCCGTTGGGCACAGATACGCAGTATTTT.

In its sample, this clonotype was seen many times. The chain joins TRBV18 to TRBJ2-5; D tentatively reads TRBD1 or TRBD2 (5 bases each). This CDR3 comprises 18 residues. Per germline, CDR1 KGHSH and CDR2 LQKENI. V lost 1 base and J 5 bases, leaving 23 bases between the germline ends. DNA of the CDR3: TGTGCCAGCTCACCACTGCAATTTAGCGATGGGACGTCTGAGACCCAGTACTTC. It specifies CASSPLQFSDGTSETQYF.

This clonotype was detected ten times or more. The chain recombines TRBV7-6 with TRBJ2-7; D remains ambiguous. The germline V gene encodes CDR1 SGHVS and CDR2 FNYEAQ. Trimming took off 1 base at V and 6 bases at J, with 10 bases between the two ends. The CDR3 totals 13 residues. The CDR3 DNA follows: TGTGCCAGCAGCTTAGGTGAGAAGGTCGAGCAGTACTTC. Amino acids: CASSLGEKVEQYF. Combining the CDR3 with reference TRBV7-6 and TRBJ2-7 gives the whole variable domain GAGVSQSPRYKVTKRGQDVALRCDPISGHVSLYWYRQALGQGPEFLTYFNYEAQQDKSGLPNDRFSAERPEGSISTLTIQRTEQRDSAMYRCASSLGEKVEQYFGPGTRLTVT.

This clonotype has at least ten counts. The chain links TRBV11-2 to TRBJ2-7; no firm D call. Looked up from germline, CDR1 is SGHAT and CDR2 is FQNNGV. Trimming shortened V by 5 bases and J by 3 bases, and 8 bases separated the two germline ends. This CDR3 has 12 amino acids. CDR3 in amino acids: CASSLNGYEQYF. CDR3 DNA: TGTGCCAGCAGCCTAAACGGCTACGAGCAGTACTTC.

This clonotype was found many times. The chain combines TRBV4-2 with TRBJ2-7, with D possibly TRBD2 on 6 matching bases. Germline loops: CDR1 LGHNA, CDR2 YNFKEQ. Between the trimmed V and J ends, which lost 2 bases and 7 bases, there was a span of 12 bases. CDR3 length equals 13 residues. For the CDR3, the DNA is TGTGCCAGCAGCCAATACGGGGCGGGGGAGCAGTACTTC. Encoded protein: CASSQYGAGEQYF.

This clonotype has just a few counts. The chain carries TRBV3-1 and TRBJ2-3; D is unclear. Germline CDR1 LGHDT, CDR2 YNNKEL (reference sequence). The length of the CDR3 is 13 residues. Trimming removed 1 base from V and 10 bases from J, with 12 bases in between. The CDR3 sequence is CASSQGVPPAQYF. In DNA form, the CDR3 reads TGTGCCAGCAGCCAAGGCGTCCCTCCGGCGCAGTATTTT.

As regards this clonotype: A read error may explain this, as a much larger clone is one base away. J is TRBJ1-2 and V is TRBV30; D not certain. V was trimmed by 5 bases and J by 6 bases, leaving 16 bases between them. CDR1 is GTSNPN and CDR2 is SVGIG in the germline V gene (reference sequence). The CDR3 length is 13 residues. The CDR3 DNA is TGTGCCTGGTTCTCCCTTACACTAAATGGCTACACCTTC. This gives the protein CAWFSLTLNGYTF.

This clonotype came up a few times. The gene calls are TRBV15 and TRBJ2-3, with a possible D match to TRBD2 (5 bases). This CDR3 has 14 residues. The germline CDR1 and CDR2 sequences are LNHNV and YYDKDF (reference sequence). Trimming took off 8 bases at V and 0 bases at J, with 12 bases between the two ends. The CDR3 sequence is CATSGGGSTDTQYF. Here the CDR3 DNA reads TGTGCCACCTCAGGCGGCGGGAGCACAGATACGCAGTATTTT.

The table lists this clonotype with many counts. The genes are TRBV5-4 and TRBJ2-3; 8 bases agree with TRBD2. This CDR3 has 15 residues. The V gene end was trimmed by 2 bases and the J gene end by 5 bases; junction bases not matched to a gene: 7. Germline V gene lookup returns CDR1 SGHNT and CDR2 YYREEE (reference sequence). The CDR3 loop reads CASSFKRELKDTQYF. In DNA form, the CDR3 reads TGTGCCAGCAGCTTTAAGCGGGAGTTGAAAGATACGCAGTATTTT.

A few counts support this clonotype. The chain joins TRBV19 to TRBJ2-5; unclear D gene. CDR3 length: 15 amino acids. V dropped 6 bases and J dropped 1 base, with 15 bases sitting between them. The germline gives CDR1 LNHDA, CDR2 SQIVND (reference sequence). CDR3 sequence: CASSPGPPRQETQYF. Here the CDR3 DNA reads TGTGCCAGTAGCCCGGGCCCGCCGCGCCAAGAGACCCAGTACTTC.

The chain recombines TRBV5-4 with TRBJ2-7; D is ambiguous. In germline, CDR1 is SGHNT, CDR2 YYREEE (reference sequence). V lost 7 bases, J lost 3 bases, and 23 bases lay in between. The CDR3 has 16 amino acids. The CDR3 coding sequence is TGTGCCAGCTCCCGAGATCTCGGTCCCAAGGTCTACGAGCAGTACTTC. Translating it yields CASSRDLGPKVYEQYF.

Many counts were recorded for this clonotype. The chain recombines TRBV27 with TRBJ1-5; D not resolved. Germline V gene lookup returns CDR1 MNHEY and CDR2 SMNVEV (reference sequence). This CDR3 has 13 residues. Deletions cut 3 bases from V and 4 bases from J, with 7 bases between. This CDR3 reads CASSFSVNQPQHF. Here the CDR3 DNA reads TGTGCCAGCAGTTTTTCGGTAAATCAGCCCCAGCATTTT.

This chain links TRBV5-1 with TRBJ1-1; 8 bases fit TRBD1. The J segment lost 1 base and the V segment lost 0 bases, leaving 5 bases of the junction unmatched. This CDR3 is 16 amino acids long. Germline CDR1 is SGHRS and CDR2 is YFSETQ. CDR3 protein: CASSLEGTGRNTEAFF. CDR3 sequence (DNA): TGCGCCAGCAGCTTGGAGGGGACAGGACGGAACACTGAAGCTTTCTTT.

The table lists this clonotype with many counts. This CDR3 is CASSQDTPSGTRYNEQFF. In DNA form, the CDR3 reads TGTGCCAGCAGCCAAGATACGCCTAGCGGGACAAGATACAATGAGCAGTTCTTC. This chain joins TRBV14 and TRBJ2-1, with 9 bases that match TRBD2. V shed 0 bases, J shed 4 bases, and the junction held 10 bases outside the gene matches. Germline CDR1 SGHDN, CDR2 FVKESK. The CDR3 runs to 18 residues.

The J gene is TRBJ1-2, the V gene TRBV7-9; D is ambiguous. CDR3 length: 16 amino acids. The V gene lost 0 bases and the J gene lost 4 bases, with 15 bases spanning the gap. The germline gives CDR1 SEHNR, CDR2 FQNEAQ (reference sequence). CDR3 protein: CASSLAVGTPGYGYTF. The DNA for the CDR3 is TGTGCCAGCAGCTTAGCAGTAGGCACGCCTGGCTATGGCTACACCTTC.

This clonotype was picked up many times. The chain uses TRBV7-9 and TRBJ2-7, with D possibly matching TRBD1 (6 bases). Trimming left V 6 bases short and J 2 bases short, with 17 bases between. There are 15 residues in the CDR3. The germline gives CDR1 SEHNR, CDR2 FQNEAQ (reference sequence). The CDR3 sequence is CASSSFRDKTYEQYF. CDR3 DNA: TGTGCCAGCAGTTCCTTCAGGGACAAGACCTACGAGCAGTACTTC.